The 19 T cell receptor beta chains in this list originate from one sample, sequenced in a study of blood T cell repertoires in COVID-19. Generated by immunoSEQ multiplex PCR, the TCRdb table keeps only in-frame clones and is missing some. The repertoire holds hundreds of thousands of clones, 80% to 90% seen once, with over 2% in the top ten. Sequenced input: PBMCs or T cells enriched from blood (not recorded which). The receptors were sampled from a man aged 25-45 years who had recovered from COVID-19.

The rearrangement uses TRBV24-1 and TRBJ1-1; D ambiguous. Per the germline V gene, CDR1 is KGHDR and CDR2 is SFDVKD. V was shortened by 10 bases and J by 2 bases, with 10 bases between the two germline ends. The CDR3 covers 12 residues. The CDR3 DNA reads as TGTGCCACGATAACAGCAAACACTGAAGCTTTCTTT. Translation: CATITANTEAFF.

The CDR3 bases are TGTGCCAGCTCTGATCAGGGCACCTACGAGCAGTACTTC. Translated, it gives CASSDQGTYEQYF. V usage is TRBV18 and J usage is TRBJ2-7; tentative D call: TRBD1 (5 bases). Germline CDR1 is KGHSH and CDR2 is LQKENI. V shed 6 bases and J shed 2 bases, with 11 bases lying between them. The CDR3 consists of 13 residues. Combining the CDR3 with reference TRBV18 and TRBJ2-7 gives the whole variable domain NAGVMQNPRHLVRRRGQEARLRCSPMKGHSHVYWYRQLPEEGLKFMVYLQKENIIDESGMPKERFSAEFPKEGPSILRIQQVVRGDSAAYFCASSDQGTYEQYFGPGTRLTVT.

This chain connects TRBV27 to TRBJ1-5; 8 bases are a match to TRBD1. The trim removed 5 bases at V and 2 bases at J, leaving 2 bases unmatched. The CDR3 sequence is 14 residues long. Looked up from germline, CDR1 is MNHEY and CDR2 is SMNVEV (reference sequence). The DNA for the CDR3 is TGTGCCAGCAGTCCGACAGGGGGCAATCAGCCCCAGCATTTT. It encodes CASSPTGGNQPQHF.

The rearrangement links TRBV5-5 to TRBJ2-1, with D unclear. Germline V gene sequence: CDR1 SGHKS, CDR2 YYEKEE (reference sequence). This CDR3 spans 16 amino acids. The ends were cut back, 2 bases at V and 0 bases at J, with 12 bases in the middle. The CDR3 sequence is CASSFTSSFSYNEQFF. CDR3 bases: TGTGCCAGCAGCTTTACTTCGAGTTTCTCCTACAATGAGCAGTTCTTC.

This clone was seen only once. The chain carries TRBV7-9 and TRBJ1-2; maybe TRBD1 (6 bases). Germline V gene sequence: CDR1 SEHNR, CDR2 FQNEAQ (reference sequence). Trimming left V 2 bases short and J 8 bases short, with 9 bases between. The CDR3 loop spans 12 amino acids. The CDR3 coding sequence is TGTGCCAGCAGCTTACCCGGGACAGGCTACACCTTC. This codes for CASSLPGTGYTF.

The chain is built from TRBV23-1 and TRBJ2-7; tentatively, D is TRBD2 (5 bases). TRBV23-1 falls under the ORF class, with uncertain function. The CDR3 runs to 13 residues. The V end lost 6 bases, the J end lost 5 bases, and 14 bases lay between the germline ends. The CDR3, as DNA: TGCGCCAGCAGACGAACTGGGCGGGACGAGCAGTACTTC. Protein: CASRRTGRDEQYF.

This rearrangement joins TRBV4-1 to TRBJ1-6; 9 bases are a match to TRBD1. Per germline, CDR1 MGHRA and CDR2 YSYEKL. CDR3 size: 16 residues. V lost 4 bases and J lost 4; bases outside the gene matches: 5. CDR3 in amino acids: CASSLRDRVYNSPLHF. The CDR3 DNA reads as TGCGCCAGCAGCCTCCGGGACAGGGTATATAATTCACCCCTCCACTTT.

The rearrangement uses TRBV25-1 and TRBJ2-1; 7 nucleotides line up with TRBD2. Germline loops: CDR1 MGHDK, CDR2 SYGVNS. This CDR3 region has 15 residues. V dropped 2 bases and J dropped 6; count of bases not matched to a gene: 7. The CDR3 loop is CASSEGLAVGNEQFF. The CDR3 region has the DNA TGTGCCAGCAGTGAAGGGCTAGCGGTGGGCAATGAGCAGTTCTTC. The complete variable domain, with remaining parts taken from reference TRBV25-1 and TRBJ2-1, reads EADIYQTPRYLVIGTGKKITLECSQTMGHDKMYWYQQDPGMELHLIHYSYGVNSTEKGDLSSESTVSRIRTEHFPLTLESARPSHTSQYLCASSEGLAVGNEQFFGPGTRLTVL.

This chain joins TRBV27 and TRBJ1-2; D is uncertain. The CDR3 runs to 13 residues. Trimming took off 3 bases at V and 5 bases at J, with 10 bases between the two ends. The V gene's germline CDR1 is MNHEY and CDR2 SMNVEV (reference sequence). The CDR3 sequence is CASSFTDGYGYTF. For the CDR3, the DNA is TGTGCCAGCAGTTTTACAGATGGGTATGGCTACACCTTC.

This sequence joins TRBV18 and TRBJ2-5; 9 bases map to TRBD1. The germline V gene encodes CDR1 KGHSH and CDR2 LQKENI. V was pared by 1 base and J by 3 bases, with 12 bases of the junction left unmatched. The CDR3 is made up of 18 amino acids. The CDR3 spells CASSPQLRDRVSEETQYF. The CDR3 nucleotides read TGTGCCAGCTCACCACAACTTCGGGACAGGGTATCGGAAGAGACCCAGTACTTC.

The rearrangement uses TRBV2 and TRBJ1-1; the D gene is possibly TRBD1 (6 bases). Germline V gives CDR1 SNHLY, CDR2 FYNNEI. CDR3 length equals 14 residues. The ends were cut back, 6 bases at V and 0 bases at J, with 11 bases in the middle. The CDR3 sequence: CASRGGALNTEAFF. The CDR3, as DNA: TGTGCCAGCAGGGGGGGGGCTTTGAACACTGAAGCTTTCTTT.

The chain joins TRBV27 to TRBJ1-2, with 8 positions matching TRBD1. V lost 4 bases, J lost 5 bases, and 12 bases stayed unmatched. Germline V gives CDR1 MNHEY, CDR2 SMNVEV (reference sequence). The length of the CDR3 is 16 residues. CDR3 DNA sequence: TGTGCCAGCAGTTCCGCAGGGGGCGGGGGGGTATATGGCTACACCTTC. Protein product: CASSSAGGGGVYGYTF.

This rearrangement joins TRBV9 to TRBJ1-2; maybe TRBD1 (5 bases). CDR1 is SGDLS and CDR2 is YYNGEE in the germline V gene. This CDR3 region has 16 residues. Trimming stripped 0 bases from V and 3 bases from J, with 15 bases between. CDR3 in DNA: TGTGCCAGCAGCGTAGCTACGGGGGGAAAGGACTATGGCTACACCTTC. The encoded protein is CASSVATGGKDYGYTF. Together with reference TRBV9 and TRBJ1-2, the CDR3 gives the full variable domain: DSGVTQTPKHLITATGQRVTLRCSPRSGDLSVYWYQQSLDQGLQFLIQYYNGEERAKGNILERFSAQQFPDLHSELNLSSLELGDSALYFCASSVATGGKDYGYTFGSGTRLTVV.

The CDR3, as DNA: TGTGCCAGCAGTTCAGGGGGGACCAACTATGGCTACACCTTC. The encoded protein is CASSSGGTNYGYTF. This chain links TRBV5-6 with TRBJ1-2, with 7 bases lining up with TRBD1. This CDR3 is built from 14 residues. The germline CDR1 and CDR2 sequences are SGHDT and YYEEEE. The junction had 6 bases not matched to a gene; V was cut back by 5 bases and J by 2 bases. Supplemented by reference TRBV5-6 and TRBJ1-2, the full variable domain reads DAGVTQSPTHLIKTRGQQVTLRCSPKSGHDTVSWYQQALGQGPQFIFQYYEEEERQRGNFPDRFSGHQFPNYSSELNVNALLLGDSALYLCASSSGGTNYGYTFGSGTRLTVV.

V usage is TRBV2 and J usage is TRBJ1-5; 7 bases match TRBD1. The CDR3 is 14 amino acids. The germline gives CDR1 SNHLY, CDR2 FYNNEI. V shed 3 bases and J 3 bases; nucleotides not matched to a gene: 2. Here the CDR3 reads CASSDRGFNQPQHF. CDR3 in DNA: TGTGCCAGCAGTGACAGGGGGTTCAATCAGCCCCAGCATTTT. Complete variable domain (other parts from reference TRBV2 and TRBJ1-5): EPEVTQTPSHQVTQMGQEVILRCVPISNHLYFYWYRQILGQKVEFLVSFYNNEISEKSEIFDDQFSVERPDGSNFTLKIRSTKLEDSAMYFCASSDRGFNQPQHFGDGTRLSIL.

The CDR3 sequence is CASSDTGTEAFF. The CDR3 DNA is TGTGCCAGCAGCGATACGGGCACTGAAGCTTTCTTT. This rearrangement joins TRBV3-1 (or the pseudogene TRBV3-2) to TRBJ1-1, with no clear D. CDR1 and CDR2 from the germline V gene are LGHDT and YNNKEL (reference sequence). V was cut by 5 bases and J by 4 bases, with 8 bases left in between. The CDR3 consists of 12 residues.

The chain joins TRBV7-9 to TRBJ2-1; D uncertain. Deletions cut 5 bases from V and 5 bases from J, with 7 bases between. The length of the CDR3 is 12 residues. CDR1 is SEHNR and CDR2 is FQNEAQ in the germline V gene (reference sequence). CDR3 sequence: CASSTNNNEQFF. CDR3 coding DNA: TGTGCCAGCAGCACTAACAACAATGAGCAGTTCTTC.

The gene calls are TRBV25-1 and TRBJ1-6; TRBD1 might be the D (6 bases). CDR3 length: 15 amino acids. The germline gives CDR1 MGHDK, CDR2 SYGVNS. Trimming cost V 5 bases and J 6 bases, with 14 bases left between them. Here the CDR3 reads CASSRWGHGNSPLHF. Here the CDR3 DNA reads TGTGCCAGCAGTAGGTGGGGGCATGGTAATTCACCCCTCCACTTT.

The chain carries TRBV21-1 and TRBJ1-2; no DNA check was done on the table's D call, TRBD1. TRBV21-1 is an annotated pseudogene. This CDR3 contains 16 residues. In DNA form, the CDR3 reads TGTGCCAGCAGCAAAGGCCCTTGGGACAGACGAAATGGCTACACCTTC. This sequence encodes CASSKGPWDRRNGYTF.